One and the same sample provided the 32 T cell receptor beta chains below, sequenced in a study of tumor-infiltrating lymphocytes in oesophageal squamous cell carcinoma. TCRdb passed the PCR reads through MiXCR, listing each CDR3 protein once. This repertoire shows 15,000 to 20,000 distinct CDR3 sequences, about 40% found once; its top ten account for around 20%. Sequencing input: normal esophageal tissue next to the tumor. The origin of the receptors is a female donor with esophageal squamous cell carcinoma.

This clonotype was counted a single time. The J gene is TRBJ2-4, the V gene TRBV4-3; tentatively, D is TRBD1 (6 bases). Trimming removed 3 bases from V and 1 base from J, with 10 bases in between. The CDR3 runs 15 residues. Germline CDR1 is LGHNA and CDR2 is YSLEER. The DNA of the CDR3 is TGCGCCAGCAGCCAGGGGGCTAGGGCCAAAAACATTCAGTACTTC. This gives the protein CASSQGARAKNIQYF.

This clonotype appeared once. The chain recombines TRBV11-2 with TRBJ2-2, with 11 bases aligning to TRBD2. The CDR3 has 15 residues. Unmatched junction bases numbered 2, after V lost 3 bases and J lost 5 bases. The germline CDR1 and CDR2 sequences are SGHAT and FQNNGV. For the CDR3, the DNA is TGTGCCAGCAGCTTCGGACTAGCGGGTACCGGGGAGCTGTTTTTT. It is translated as CASSFGLAGTGELFF.

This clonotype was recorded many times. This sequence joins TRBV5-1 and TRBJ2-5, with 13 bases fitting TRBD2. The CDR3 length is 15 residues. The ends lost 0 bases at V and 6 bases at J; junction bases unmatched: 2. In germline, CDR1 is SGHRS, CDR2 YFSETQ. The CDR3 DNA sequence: TGCGCCAGCAGCTTGGTACTAGCGGGGGGGCAGACCCAGTACTTC. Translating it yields CASSLVLAGGQTQYF.

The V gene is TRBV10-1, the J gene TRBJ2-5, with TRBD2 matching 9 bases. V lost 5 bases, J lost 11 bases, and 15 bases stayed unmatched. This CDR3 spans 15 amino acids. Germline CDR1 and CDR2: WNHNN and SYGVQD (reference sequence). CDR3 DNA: TGCGCCAGCAGTAGGCTAGCGGGAAACACAGATACGCAGTACTTC. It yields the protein CASSRLAGNTDTQYF.

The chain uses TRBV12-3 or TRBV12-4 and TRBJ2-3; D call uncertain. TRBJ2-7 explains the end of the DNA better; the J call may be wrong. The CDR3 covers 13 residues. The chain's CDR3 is CASRSSLFGKQYF. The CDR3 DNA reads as TGTGCCAGCAGATCGTCCCTTTTTGGGAAGCAGTACTTC.

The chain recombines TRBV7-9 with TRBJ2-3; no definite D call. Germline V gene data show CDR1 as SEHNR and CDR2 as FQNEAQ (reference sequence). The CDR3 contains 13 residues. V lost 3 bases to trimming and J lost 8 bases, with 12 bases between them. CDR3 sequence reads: CASSFDLVSTQYF. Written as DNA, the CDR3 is TGTGCCAGCAGCTTTGATTTGGTCTCTACGCAGTATTTT. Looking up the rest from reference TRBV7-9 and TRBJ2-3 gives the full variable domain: DTGVSQNPRHKITKRGQNVTFRCDPISEHNRLYWYRQTLGQGPEFLTYFQNEAQLEKSRLLSDRFSAERPKGSFSTLEIQRTEQGDSAMYLCASSFDLVSTQYFGPGTRLTVL.

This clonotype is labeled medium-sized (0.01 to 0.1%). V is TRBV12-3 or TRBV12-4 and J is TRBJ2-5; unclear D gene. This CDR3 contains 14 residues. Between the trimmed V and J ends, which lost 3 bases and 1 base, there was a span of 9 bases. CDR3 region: CASSLPETQETQYF. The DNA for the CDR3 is TGTGCCAGCAGTTTGCCAGAGACCCAAGAGACCCAGTACTTC.

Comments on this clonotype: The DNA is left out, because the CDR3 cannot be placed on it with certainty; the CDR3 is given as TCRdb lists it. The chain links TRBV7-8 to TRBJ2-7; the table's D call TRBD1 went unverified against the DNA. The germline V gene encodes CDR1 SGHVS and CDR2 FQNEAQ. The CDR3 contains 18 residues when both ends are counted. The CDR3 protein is CASSLGQGSVRGSYEQYF.

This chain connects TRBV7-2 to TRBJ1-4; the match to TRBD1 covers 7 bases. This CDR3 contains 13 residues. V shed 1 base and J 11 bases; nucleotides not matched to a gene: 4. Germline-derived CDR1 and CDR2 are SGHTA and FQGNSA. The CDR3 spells CASSLGAGGKLFF. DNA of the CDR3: TGTGCCAGCAGCTTAGGGGCAGGGGGGAAACTGTTTTTT.

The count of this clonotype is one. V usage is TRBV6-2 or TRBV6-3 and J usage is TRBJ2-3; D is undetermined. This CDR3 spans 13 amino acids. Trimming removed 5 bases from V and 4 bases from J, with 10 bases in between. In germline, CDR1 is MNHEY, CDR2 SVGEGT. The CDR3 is CASSEDLPDTQYF. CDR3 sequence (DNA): TGTGCCAGCAGTGAGGACCTCCCAGATACGCAGTATTTT.

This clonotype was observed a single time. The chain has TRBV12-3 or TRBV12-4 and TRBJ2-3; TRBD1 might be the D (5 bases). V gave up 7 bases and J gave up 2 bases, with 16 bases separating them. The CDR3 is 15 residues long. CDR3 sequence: CASTSQAGNTDTQYF. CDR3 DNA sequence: TGTGCCAGCACCTCACAGGCCGGAAACACAGATACGCAGTATTTT.

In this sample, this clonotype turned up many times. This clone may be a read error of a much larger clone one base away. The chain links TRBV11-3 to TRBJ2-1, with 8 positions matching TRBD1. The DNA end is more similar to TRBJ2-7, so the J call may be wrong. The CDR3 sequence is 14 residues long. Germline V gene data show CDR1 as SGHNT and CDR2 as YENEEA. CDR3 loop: CASSLGTGINEQYF. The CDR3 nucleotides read TGTGCCAGCAGCTTAGGGACAGGGATCAATGAGCAGTACTTC.

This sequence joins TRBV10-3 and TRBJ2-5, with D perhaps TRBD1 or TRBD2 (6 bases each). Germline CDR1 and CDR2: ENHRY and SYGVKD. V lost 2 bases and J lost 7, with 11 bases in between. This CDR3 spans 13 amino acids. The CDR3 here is CAISERGAVTQYF. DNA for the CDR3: TGTGCCATCAGTGAGAGGGGGGCGGTGACCCAGTACTTC.

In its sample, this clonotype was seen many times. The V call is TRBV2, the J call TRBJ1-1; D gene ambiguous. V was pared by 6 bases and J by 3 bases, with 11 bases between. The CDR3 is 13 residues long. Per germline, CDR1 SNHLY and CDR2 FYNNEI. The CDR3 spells CASSTREYTEAFF. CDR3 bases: TGTGCCAGCAGCACCCGGGAATACACTGAAGCTTTCTTT. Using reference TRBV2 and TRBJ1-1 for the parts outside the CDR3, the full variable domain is EPEVTQTPSHQVTQMGQEVILRCVPISNHLYFYWYRQILGQKVEFLVSFYNNEISEKSEIFDDQFSVERPDGSNFTLKIRSTKLEDSAMYFCASSTREYTEAFFGQGTRLTVV.

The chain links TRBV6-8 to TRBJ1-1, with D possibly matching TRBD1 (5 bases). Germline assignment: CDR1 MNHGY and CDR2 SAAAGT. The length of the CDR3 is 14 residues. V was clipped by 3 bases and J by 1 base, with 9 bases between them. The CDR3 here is CASSYGGTNTEAFF. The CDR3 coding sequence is TGTGCCAGCAGTTATGGGGGGACGAACACTGAAGCTTTCTTT.

The CDR3, as DNA: TGTGCCAGCACCATGAGGTGGGGAGAGACCCAGTACTTC. Amino acid sequence: CASTMRWGETQYF. The chain carries TRBV28 and TRBJ2-3; no clear D. The closer fit of TRBJ2-5 to the DNA end suggests the J call may be wrong. This CDR3 spans 13 amino acids. Germline CDR1 reads MDHEN; CDR2 reads SYDVKM.

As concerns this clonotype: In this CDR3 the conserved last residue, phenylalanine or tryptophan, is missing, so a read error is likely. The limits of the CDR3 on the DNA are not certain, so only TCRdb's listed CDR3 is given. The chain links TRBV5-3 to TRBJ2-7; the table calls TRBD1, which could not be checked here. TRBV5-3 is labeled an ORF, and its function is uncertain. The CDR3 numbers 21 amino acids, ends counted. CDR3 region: CASSLGDRTTGELFFGEGPMG.

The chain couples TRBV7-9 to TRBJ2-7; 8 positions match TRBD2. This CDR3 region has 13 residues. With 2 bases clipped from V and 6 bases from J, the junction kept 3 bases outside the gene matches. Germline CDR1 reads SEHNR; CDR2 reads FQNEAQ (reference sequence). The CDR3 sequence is CASSLKSGSEQYF. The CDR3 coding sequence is TGTGCCAGCAGCTTAAAAAGCGGGAGCGAGCAGTACTTC.

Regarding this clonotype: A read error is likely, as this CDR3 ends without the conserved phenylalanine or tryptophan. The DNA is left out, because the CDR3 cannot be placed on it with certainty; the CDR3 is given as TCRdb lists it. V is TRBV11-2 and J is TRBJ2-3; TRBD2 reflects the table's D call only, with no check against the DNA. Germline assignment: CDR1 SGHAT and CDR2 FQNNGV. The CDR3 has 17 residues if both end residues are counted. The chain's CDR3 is CASSLYEGPTYEQYFGP.

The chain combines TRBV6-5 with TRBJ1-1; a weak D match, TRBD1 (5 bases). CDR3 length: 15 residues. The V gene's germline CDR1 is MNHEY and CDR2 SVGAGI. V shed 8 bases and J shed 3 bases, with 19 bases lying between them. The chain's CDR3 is CASGKGTGGHTEAFF. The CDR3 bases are TGTGCCAGCGGTAAGGGTACAGGAGGTCACACTGAAGCTTTCTTT.

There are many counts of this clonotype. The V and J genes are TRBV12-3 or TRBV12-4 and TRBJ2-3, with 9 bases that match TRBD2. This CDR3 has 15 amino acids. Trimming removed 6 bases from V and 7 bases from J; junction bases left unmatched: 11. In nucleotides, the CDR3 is TGTGCCAGCAGCCCAATGAGGCTAGCGGGGAATACGCAGTATTTT. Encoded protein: CASSPMRLAGNTQYF.

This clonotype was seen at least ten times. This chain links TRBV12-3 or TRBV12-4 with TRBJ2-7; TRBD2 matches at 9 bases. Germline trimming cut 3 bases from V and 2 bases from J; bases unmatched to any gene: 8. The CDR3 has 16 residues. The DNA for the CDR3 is TGTGCCAGCAGTTTCGGTCCGACTAGCGGAACCTACGAGCAGTACTTC. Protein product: CASSFGPTSGTYEQYF.

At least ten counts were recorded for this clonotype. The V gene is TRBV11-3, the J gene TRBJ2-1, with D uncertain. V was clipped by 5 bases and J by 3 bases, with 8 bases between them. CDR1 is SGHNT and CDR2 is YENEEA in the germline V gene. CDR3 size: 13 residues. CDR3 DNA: TGTGCCAGCAGCCCCGGTGGCTACAATGAGCAGTTCTTC. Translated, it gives CASSPGGYNEQFF.

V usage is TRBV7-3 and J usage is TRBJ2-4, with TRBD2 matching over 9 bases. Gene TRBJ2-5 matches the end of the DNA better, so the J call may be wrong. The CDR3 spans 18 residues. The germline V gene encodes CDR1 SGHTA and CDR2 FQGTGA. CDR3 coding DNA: TGTGCCAGCAGCCCGCTTTTGAGGGGAGCGGGGGGTCTCGAGACCCAGTACTTC. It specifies CASSPLLRGAGGLETQYF.

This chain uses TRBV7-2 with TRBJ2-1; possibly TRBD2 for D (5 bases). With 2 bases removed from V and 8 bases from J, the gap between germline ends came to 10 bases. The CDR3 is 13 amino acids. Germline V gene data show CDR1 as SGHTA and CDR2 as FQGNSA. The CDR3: CASSLQVRDEQFF. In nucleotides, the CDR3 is TGTGCCAGCAGCTTACAGGTGCGGGATGAGCAGTTCTTC.

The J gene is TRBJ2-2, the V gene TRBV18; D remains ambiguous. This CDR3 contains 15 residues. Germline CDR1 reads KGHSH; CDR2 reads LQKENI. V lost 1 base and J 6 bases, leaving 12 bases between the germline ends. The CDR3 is CASSPLSSRSGELFF. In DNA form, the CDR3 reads TGTGCCAGCTCACCACTTTCCTCCCGTTCCGGGGAGCTGTTTTTT.

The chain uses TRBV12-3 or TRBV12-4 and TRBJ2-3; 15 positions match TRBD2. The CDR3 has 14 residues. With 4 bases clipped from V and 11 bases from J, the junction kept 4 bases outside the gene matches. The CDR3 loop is CASSSGTSGRLQYF. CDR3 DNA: TGTGCCAGCAGTTCCGGGACTAGCGGGAGGTTGCAGTATTTT.

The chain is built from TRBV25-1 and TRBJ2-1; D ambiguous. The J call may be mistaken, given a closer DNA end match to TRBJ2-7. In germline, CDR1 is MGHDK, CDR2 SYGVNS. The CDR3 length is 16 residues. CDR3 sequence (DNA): TGTGCCAGCAGTGAATCCTGGGGTAGAAAGACCTACGAGCAGTACTTC. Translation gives CASSESWGRKTYEQYF.

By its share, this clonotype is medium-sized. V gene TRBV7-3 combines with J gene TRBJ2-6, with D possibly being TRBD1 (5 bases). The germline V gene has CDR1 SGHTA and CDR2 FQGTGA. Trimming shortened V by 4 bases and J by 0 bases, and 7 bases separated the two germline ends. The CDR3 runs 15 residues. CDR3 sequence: CASSSRASGANVLTF. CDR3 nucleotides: TGTGCCAGCAGCTCCAGGGCCTCTGGGGCCAACGTCCTGACTTTC.

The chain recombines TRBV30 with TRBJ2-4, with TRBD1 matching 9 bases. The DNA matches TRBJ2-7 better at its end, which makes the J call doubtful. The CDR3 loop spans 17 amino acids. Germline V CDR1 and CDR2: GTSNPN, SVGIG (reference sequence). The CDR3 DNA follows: TGTGCCTGGAGAGCTAGTCCGGGGACAGGGACGGCCTACGAGCAGTACTTC. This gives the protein CAWRASPGTGTAYEQYF.

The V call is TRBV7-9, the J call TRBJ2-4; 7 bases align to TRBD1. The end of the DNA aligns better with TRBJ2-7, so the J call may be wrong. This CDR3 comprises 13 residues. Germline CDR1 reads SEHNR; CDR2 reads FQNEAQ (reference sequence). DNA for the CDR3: TGTGCCAGCAGTTGGGGACAGTCCTACGAGCAGTACTTC. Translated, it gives CASSWGQSYEQYF.

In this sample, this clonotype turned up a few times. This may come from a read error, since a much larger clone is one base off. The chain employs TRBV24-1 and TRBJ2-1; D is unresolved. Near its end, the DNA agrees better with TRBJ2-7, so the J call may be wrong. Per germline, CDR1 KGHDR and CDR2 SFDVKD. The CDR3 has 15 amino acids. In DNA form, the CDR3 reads TGTGCCACCAGTGATCAAAAGAGCTCCTACAATGAGCAGTACTTC. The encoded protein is CATSDQKSSYNEQYF.